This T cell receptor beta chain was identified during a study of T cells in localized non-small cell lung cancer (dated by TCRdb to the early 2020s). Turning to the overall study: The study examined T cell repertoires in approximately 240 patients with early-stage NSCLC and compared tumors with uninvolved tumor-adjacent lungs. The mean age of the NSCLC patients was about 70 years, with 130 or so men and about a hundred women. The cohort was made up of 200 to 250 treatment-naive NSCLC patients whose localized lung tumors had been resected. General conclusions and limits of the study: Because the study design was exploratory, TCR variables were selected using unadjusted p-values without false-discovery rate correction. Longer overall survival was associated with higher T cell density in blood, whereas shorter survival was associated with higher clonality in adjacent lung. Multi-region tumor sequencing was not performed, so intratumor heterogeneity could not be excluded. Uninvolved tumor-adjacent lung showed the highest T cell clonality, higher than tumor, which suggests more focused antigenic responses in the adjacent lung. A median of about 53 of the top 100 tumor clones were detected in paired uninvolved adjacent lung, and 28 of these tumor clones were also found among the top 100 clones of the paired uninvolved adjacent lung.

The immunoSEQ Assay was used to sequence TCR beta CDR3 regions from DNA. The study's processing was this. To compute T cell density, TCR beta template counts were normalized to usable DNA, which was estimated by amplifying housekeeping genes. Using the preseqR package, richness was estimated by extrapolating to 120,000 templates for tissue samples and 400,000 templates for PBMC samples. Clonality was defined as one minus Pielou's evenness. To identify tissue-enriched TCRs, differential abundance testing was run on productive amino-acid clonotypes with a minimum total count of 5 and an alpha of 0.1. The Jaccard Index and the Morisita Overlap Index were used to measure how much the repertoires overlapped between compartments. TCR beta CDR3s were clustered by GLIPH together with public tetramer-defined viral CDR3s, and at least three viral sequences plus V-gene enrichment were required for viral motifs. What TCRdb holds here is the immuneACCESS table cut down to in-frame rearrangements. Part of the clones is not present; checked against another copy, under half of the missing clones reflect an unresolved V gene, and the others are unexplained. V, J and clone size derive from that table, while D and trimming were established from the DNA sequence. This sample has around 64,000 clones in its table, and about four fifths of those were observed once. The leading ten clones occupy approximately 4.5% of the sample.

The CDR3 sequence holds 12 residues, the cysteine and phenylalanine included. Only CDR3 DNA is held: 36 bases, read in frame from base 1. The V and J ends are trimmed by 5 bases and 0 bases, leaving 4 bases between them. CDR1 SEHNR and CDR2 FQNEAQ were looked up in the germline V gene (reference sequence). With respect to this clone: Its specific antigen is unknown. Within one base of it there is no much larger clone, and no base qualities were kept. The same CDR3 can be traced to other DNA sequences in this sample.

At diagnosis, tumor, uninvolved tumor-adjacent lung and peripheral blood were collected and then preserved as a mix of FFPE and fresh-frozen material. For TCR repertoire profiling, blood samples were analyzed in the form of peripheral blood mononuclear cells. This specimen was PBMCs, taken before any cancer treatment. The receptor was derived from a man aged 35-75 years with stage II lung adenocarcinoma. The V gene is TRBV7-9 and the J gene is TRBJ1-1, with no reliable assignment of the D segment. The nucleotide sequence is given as TGTGCCAGCAGCGTGATGAACACTGAAGCTTTCTTT. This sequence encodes CASSVMNTEAFF.